This T cell receptor beta chain originates from a study of tumor-infiltrating lymphocytes in primary liver carcinoma. Findings and limits, study-wide: Blood trailed tumors significantly in top-250-clone fraction (p = 0.039).

The CDR3 extends over 16 amino acids. The V and J ends lost 2 bases and 3 bases respectively, with 14 bases between them. The input was approximately 500 ng total RNA; TCR beta cDNA was made from it with a constant-region primer. Libraries covering TCR beta were generated through three nested multiplex PCR rounds (using a slightly modified ARM-PCR). The first two PCR rounds, around 11 cycles each, used TRBV1-TRBV30 forward primers and a C-beta reverse primer. Each CDR3 protein gets one entry after TCRdb re-called the multiplex PCR reads with MiXCR. The sample includes some 320,000 distinct CDR3 sequences, around three fifths of them seen just once. RNA was extracted from whole blood without cell sorting, alongside germline DNA. Those patients suffered from chronic HBV infection and were treatment-naive. About this clonotype: Its antigen is not identified.

Sequenced: peripheral blood. The chain employs TRBV6-7 and TRBJ2-1; D is perhaps TRBD2 (6 bases). TRBV6-7 is sorted into the ORF group, with uncertain function. The receptor comes from a man between 35 and 55 years old with primary liver carcinoma and hepatitis B virus infection. CDR3 loop: CASSYRSLASYNEQFF. The CDR3 DNA reads as TGTGCCAGCAGTTACCGATCTCTAGCGAGCTACAATGAGCAGTTCTTC.